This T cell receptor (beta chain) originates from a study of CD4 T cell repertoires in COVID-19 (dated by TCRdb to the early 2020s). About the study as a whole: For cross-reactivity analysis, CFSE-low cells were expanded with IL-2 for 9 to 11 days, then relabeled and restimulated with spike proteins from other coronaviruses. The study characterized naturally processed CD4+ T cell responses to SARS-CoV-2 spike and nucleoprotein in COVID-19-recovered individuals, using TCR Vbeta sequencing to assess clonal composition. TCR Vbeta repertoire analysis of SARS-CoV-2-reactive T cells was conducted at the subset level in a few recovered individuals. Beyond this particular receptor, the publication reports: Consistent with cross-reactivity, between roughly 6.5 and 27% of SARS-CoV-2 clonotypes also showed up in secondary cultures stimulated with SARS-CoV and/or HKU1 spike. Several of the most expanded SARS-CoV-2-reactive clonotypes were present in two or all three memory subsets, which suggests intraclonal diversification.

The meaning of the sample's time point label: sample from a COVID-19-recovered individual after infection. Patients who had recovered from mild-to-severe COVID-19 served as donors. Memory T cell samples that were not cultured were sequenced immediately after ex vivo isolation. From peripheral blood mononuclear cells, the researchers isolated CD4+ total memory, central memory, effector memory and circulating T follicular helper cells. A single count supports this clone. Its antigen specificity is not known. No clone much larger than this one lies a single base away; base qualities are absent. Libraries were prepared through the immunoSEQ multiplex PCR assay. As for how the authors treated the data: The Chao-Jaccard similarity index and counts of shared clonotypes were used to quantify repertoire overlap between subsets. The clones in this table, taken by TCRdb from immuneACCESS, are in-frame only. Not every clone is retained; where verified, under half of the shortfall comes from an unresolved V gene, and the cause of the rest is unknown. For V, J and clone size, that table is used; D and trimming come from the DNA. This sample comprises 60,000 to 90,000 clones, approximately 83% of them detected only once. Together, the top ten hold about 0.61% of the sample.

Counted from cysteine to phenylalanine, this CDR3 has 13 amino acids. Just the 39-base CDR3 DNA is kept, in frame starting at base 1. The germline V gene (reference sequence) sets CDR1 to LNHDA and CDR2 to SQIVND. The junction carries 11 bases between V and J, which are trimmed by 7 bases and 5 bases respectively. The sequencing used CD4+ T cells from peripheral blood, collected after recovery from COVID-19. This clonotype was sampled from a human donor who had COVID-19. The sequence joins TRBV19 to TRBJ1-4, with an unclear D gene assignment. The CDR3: CASIAGVNEKLFF. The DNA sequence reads TGTGCCAGTATTGCCGGGGTAAATGAAAAACTGTTTTTT.